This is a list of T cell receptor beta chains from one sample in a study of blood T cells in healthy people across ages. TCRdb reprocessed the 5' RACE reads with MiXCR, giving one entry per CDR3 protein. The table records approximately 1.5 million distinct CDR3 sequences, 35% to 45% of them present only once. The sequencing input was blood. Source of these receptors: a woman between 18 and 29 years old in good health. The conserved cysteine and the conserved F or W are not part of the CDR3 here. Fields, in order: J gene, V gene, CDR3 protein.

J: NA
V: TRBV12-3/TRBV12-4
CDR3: ASSFRGLPPDEQY

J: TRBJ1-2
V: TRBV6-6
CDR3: ASRTRDSSNYGYT

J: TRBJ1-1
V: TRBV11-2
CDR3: ASSLVIRVGLNTEAF

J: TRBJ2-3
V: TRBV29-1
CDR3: SASREHTDTQY

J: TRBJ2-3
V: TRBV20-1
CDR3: SAIRTGDTDTQY

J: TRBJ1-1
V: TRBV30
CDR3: AWRDKHRNTEAF

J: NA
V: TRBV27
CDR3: ASSPSKAGTYNEQY

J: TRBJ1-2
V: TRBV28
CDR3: ASSRQGTTLYGYT

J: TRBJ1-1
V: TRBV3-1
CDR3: ASSQSDRENTEAF

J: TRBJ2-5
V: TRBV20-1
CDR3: SACNRRGEETQY

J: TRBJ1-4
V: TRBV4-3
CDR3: ASSLGQGSSWGEKLF

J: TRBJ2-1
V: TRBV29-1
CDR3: SSLSRGRHQSHSYNEQF

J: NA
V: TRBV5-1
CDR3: ASSWTGTGLYEQY

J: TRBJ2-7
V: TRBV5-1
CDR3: ASSWGQTPGEQY

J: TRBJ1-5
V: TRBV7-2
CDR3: ASSENGQIPQPQH

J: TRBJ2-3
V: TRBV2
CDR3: ASSRSSGITDTQY

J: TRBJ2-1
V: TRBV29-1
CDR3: SVTGASGGVEQF

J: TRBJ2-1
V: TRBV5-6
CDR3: ASSFHLLDEQF

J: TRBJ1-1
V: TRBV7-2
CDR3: ASSSSGRGANTEAF

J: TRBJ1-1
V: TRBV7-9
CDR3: ASSPRQGPTTEAF

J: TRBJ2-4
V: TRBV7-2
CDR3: ASSLAYGNIQY

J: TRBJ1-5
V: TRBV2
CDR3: ASSEGGRNQPQH

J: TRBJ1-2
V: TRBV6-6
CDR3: ASRTLEGGNYGYT

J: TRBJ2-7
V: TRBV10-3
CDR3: AISGAIVNEQY

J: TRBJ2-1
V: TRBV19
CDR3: ASSAGAYNEQF

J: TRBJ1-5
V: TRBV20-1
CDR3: SARGTGVTFNQPQH